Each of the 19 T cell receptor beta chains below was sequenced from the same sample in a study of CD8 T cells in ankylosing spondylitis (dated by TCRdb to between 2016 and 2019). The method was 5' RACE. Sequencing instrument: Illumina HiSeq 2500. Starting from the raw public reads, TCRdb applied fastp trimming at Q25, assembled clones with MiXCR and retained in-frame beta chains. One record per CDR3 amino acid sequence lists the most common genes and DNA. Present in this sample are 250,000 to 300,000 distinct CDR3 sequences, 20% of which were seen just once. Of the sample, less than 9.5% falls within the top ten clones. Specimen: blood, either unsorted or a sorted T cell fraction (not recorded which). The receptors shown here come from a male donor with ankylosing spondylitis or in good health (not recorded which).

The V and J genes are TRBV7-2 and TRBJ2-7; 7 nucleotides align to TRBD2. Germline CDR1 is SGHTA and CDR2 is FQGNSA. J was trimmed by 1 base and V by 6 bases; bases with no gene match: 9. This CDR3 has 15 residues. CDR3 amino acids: CASSLNPSGSYEQYV. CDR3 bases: TGTGCCAGCAGTTTAAATCCTAGCGGATCCTACGAGCAGTACGTC.

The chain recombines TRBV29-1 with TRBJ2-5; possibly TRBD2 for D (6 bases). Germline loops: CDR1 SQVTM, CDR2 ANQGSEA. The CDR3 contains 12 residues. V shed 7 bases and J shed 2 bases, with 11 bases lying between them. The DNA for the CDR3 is TGCAGCGCGACTCGGGGGCAAGAGACCCAGTACTTC. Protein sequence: CSATRGQETQYF.

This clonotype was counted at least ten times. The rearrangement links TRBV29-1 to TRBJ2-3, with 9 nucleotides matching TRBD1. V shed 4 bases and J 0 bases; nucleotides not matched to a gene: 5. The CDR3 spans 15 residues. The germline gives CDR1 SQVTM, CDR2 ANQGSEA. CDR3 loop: CSVARTGDSTDTQYF. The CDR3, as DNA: TGCAGCGTTGCGAGGACAGGGGATAGCACAGATACGCAGTATTTT.

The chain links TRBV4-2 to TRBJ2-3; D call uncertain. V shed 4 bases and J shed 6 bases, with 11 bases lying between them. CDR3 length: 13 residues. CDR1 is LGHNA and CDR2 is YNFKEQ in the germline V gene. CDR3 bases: TGTGCCAGCAGCCCGGAGATTGCGGATACGCAGTATTTT. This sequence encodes CASSPEIADTQYF.

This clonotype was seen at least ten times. The chain's CDR3 is CASSHLEVAPQETQYF. The DNA of the CDR3 is TGCGCCAGCAGCCATTTGGAGGTAGCACCTCAAGAGACCCAGTACTTC. The V call is TRBV4-1, the J call TRBJ2-5; D might be TRBD2 (5 bases). V was trimmed by 3 bases and J by 2 bases, leaving 16 bases between them. This CDR3 spans 16 amino acids. Germline lookup yields CDR1 MGHRA and CDR2 YSYEKL.

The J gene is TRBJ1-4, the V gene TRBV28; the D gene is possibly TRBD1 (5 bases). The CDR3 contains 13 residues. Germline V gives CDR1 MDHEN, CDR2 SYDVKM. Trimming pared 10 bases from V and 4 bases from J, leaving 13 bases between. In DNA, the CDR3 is TGTGCCACCTGGGGGGACGTTAATGAAAAACTGTTTTTT. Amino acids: CATWGDVNEKLFF.

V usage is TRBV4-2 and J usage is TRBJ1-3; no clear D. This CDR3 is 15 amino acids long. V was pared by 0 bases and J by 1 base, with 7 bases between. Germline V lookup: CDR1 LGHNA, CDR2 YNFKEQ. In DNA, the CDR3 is TGTGCCAGCAGCCAAGAACTCCGATCTGGAAACACCATATATTTT. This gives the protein CASSQELRSGNTIYF.

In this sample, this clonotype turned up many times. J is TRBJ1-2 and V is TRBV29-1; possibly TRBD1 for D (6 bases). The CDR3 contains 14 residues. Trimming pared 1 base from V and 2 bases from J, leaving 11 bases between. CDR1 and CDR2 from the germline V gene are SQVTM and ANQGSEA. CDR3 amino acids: CSVEGQARNYGYTF. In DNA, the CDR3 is TGCAGCGTTGAAGGACAGGCCAGGAACTATGGCTACACCTTC.

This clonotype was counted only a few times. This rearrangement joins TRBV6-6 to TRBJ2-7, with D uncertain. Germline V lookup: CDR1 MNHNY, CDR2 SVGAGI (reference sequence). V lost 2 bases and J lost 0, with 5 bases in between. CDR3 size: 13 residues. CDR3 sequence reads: CASSYGASYEQYV. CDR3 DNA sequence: TGTGCCAGCAGTTACGGAGCCTCCTACGAGCAGTACGTC.

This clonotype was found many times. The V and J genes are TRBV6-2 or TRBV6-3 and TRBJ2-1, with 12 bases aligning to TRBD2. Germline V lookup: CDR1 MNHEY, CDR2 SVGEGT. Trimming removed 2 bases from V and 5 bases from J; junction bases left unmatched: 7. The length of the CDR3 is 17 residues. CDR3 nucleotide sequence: TGTGCCAGCAGTTACAAACAGACTAGCGGGGGCCACAATGAGCAGTTCTTC. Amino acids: CASSYKQTSGGHNEQFF.

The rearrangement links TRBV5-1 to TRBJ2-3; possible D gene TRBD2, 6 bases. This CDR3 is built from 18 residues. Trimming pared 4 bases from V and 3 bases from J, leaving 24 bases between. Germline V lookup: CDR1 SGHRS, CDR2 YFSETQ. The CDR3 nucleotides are TGCGCCAGCAGCATGGGACTCATGGCGGGAAGAAATACAGATACGCAGTATTTT. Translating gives CASSMGLMAGRNTDTQYF.

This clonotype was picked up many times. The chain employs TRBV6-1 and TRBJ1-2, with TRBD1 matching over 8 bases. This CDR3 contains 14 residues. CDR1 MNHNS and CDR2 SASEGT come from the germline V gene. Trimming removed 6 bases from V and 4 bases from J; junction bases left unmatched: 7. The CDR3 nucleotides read TGTGCCAGCAGAAAAGAGGACAGGGTCTATGGCTACACCTTC. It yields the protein CASRKEDRVYGYTF.

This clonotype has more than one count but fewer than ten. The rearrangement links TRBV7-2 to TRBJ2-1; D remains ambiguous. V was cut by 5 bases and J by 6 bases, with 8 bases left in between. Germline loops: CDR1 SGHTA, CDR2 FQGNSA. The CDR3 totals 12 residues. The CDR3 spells CASSTSSNEQFF. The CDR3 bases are TGTGCCAGCAGCACCTCTAGCAATGAGCAGTTCTTC.

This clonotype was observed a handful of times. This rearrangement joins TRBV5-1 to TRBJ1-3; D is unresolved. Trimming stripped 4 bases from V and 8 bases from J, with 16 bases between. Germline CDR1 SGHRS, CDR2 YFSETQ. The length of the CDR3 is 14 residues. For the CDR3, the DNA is TGCGCCAGCAGCCAAACGTGGGGTCGTGACACCATATATTTT. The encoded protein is CASSQTWGRDTIYF.

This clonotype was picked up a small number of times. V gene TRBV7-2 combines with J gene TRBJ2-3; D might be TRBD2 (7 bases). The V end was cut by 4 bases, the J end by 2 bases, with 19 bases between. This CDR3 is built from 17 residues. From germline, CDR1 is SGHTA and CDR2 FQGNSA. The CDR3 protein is CASSSAGRGGFTDTQYF. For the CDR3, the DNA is TGTGCCAGCAGCTCAGCGGGACGTGGGGGCTTCACAGATACGCAGTATTTT.

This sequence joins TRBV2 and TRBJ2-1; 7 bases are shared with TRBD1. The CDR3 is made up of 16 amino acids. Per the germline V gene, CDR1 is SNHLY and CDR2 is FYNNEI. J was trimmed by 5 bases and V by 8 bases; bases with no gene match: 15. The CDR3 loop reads CASAIGRQGIDNEQFF. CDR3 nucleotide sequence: TGTGCCAGCGCAATAGGCAGACAGGGAATCGACAATGAGCAGTTCTTC.

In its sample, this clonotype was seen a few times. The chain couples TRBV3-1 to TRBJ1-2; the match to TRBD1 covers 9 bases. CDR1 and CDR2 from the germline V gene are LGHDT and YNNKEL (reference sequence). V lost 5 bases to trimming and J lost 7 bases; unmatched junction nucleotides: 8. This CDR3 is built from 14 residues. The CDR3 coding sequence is TGTGCCAGCAGCGCGGACAGGGGCGCTGGTGGCTACACCTTC. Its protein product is CASSADRGAGGYTF.

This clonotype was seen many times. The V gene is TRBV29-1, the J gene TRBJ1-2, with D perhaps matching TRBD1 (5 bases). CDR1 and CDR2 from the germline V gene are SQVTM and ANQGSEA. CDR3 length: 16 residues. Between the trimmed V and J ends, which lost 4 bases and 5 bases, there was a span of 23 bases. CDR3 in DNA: TGCAGCGTTGGTCCCCAATTAGGGGCGCGATCTTATGGCTACACCTTC. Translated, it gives CSVGPQLGARSYGYTF.

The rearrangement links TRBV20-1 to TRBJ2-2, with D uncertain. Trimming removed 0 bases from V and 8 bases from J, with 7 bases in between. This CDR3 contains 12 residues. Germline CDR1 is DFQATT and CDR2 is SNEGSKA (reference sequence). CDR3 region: CSAREADGELFF. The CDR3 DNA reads TGCAGTGCTAGAGAGGCGGATGGGGAGCTGTTTTTT.